A selection of T cell receptor beta chains follows, all from one sample in a study of blood T cells in healthy people across ages. One entry per CDR3 protein results from TCRdb running MiXCR on the 5' RACE reads. The sample comprises about 730,000 distinct CDR3 sequences, roughly 47% of which are singletons, and 20% to 25% rests with the top ten. Sequenced material: blood. These receptors were collected from a woman aged 55-69 years in good health. Each CDR3 is given with its conserved first and last residue. A D gene is named only where the DNA matches it firmly. Some rows have no size entry. The others give once, few or many, or a class for an expanded clone.

TRBV19	-	TRBD2	TRBJ2-2	TGTGCCTCCAGACTAGCGGGAGGGGCCAGGGAGCTGTTTTTT	CASRLAGGARELFF
TRBV7-9	once	TRBD1	TRBJ2-6	TGTGCCAGCAGCTCTAACAGGGGGCACGGGGCCAACGTCCTGACTTTC	CASSSNRGHGANVLTF
TRBV4-2	-	TRBD1	TRBJ1-1	TGTGCCAGCAGCCAAGAGGACAGGGTGGGCACTGAAGCTTTCTTT	CASSQEDRVGTEAFF
TRBV29-1	few	-	TRBJ2-5	TGCAGCGTTAGGACTTCCATGCAGACCCAGTACTTC	CSVRTSMQTQYF
TRBV29-1	-	TRBD1	TRBJ2-7	TGCAGCGTTGAACAGGGGGCTTACGAGCAGTACTTC	CSVEQGAYEQYF
TRBV7-2	many	-	TRBJ2-7	TGTGCCAGCAGCTTAAGCAAGTCATCCAGCGAGCAGTACTTC	CASSLSKSSSEQYF
TRBV12-3/TRBV12-4	-	-	TRBJ2-7	TGTGCCAGCACCCTACAGTACGGGAGCTACGAGCAGTACTTC	CASTLQYGSYEQYF
TRBV25-1	-	-	TRBJ2-7	TGTGCCAGCAGTGCGGGGGCGCGGTACGAGCAGTACTTC	CASSAGARYEQYF
TRBV7-9	-	-	TRBJ2-5	TGTGCCAGCAGCCGATCCAATGGAGGTGGAGGAGAGACCCAGTACTTC	CASSRSNGGGGETQYF
TRBV18	-	-	TRBJ2-3	TGTGCCAGCTCACCACGGAAAACAGGTTTGGCAGATACGCAGTATTTT	CASSPRKTGLADTQYF
TRBV27	few	-	TRBJ2-5	TGTGCCAGCAGTGGGGGATCGGCAGAGACCCAGTACTTC	CASSGGSAETQYF
TRBV19	-	-	TRBJ2-1	TGTGCCAGTAGTATAGTCCAGGGAAGCCCCTACAATGAGCAGTTCTTC	CASSIVQGSPYNEQFF
TRBV6-2/TRBV6-3	few	-	TRBJ1-5	TGTGCCAGCAGCCGACAGGATCATAGCAATCAGCCCCAGCATTTT	CASSRQDHSNQPQHF
TRBV5-1	many	-	TRBJ2-3	TGCGCCAGCAGCTTATCCTACAGTTACACAGATACGCAGTATTTT	CASSLSYSYTDTQYF
TRBV4-1	-	-	TRBJ2-7	TGCGCCAGCAGGGATAGCGCCACGTACGAGCAGTACTTC	CASRDSATYEQYF
TRBV6-2/TRBV6-3	-	-	TRBJ2-5	TGTGCCAGCAGTTACGCTGGGGGATACCAAGAGACCCAGTACTTC	CASSYAGGYQETQYF
TRBV7-6	-	TRBD2	TRBJ2-1	TGTGCCAGCAGCGGAGGACCGGGCGGGGGACTCGCCCGCTCCTACAATGAGCAGTTCTTC	CASSGGPGGGLARSYNEQFF
TRBV7-9	-	-	TRBJ1-3	TGTGCCAGCAGCTTAGCCGGGGGTACTGGAAACACCATATATTTT	CASSLAGGTGNTIYF